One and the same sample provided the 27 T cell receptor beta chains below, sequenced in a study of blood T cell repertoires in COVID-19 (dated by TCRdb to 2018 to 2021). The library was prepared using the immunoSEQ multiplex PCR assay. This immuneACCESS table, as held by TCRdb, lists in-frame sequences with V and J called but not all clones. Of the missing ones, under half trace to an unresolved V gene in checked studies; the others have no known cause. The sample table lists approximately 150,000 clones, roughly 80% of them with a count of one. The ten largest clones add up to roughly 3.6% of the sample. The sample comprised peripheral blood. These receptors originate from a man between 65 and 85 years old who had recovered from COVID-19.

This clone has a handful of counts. CDR3 in DNA: TGTGCCACCAGAGGGACAGGGAAGAGGGATCAGCCCCAGCATTTT. Its protein product is CATRGTGKRDQPQHF. This rearrangement joins TRBV24-1 to TRBJ1-5; the match to TRBD1 covers 9 bases. This CDR3 region has 15 residues. Germline CDR1 and CDR2: KGHDR and SFDVKD. J lost 5 bases, V lost 7 bases, and 8 bases had no gene match.

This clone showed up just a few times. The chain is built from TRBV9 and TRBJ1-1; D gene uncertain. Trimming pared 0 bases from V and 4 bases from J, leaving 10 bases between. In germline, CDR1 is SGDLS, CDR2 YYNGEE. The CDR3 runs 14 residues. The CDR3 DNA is TGTGCCAGCAGCGTAGATCCCATAGCCACTGAAGCTTTCTTT. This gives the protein CASSVDPIATEAFF.

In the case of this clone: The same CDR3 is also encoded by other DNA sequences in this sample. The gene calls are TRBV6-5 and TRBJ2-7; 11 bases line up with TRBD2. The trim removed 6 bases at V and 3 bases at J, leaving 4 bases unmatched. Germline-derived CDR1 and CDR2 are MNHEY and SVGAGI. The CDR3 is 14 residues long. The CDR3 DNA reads TGTGCCAGCAGCAGAACTAGCGGGAGCTACGAGCAGTACTTC. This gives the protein CASSRTSGSYEQYF.

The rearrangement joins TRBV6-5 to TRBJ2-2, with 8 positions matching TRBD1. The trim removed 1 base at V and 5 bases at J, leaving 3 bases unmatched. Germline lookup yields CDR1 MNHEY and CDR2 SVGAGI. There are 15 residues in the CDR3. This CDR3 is CASSYFTGGTGELFF. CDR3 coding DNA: TGTGCCAGCAGTTACTTCACAGGGGGAACCGGGGAGCTGTTTTTT.

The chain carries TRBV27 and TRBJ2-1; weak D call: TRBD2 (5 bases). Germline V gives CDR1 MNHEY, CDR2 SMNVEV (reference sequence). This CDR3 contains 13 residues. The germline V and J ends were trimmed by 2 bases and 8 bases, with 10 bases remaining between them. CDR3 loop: CASSLHLAYEQFF. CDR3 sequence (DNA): TGTGCCAGCAGTTTACACCTAGCCTATGAGCAGTTCTTC.

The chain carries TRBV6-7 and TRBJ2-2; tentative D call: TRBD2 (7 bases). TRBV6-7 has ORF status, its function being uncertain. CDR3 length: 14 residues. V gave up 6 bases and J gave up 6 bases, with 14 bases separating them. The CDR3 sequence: CASRRGGFSGELFF. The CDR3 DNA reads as TGTGCCAGCAGAAGGGGGGGGTTTTCCGGGGAGCTGTTTTTT.

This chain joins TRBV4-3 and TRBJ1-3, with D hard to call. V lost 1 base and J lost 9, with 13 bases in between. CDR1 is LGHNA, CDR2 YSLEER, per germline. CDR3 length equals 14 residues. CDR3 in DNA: TGCGCCAGCAGCCAAGGGAGGTTGTTGGGCACCATATATTTT. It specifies CASSQGRLLGTIYF.

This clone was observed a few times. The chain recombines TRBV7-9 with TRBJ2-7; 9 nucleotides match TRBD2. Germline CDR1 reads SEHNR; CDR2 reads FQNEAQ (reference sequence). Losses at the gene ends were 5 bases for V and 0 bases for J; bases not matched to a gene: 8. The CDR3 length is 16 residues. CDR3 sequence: CASSPDIAGASYEQYF. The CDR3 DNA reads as TGTGCCAGCAGCCCCGACATAGCGGGAGCCTCCTACGAGCAGTACTTC. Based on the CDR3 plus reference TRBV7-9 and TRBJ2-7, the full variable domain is DTGVSQNPRHKITKRGQNVTFRCDPISEHNRLYWYRQTLGQGPEFLTYFQNEAQLEKSRLLSDRFSAERPKGSFSTLEIQRTEQGDSAMYLCASSPDIAGASYEQYFGPGTRLTVT.

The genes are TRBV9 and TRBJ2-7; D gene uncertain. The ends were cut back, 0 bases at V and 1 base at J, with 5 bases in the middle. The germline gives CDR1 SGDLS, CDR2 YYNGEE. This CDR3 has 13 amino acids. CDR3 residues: CASSVVPSYEQYF. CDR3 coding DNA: TGTGCCAGCAGCGTAGTTCCATCCTACGAGCAGTACTTC.

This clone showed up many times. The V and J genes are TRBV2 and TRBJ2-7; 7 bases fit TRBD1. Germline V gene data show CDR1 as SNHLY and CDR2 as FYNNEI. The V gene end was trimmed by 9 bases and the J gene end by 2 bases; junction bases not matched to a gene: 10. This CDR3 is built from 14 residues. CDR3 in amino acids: CARSTGTVTYEQYF. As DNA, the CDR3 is TGTGCCAGATCAACCGGGACAGTAACCTACGAGCAGTACTTC.

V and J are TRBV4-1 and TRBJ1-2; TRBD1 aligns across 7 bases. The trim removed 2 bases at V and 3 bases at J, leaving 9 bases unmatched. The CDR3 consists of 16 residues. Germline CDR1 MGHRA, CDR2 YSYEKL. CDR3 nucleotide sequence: TGCGCCAGCAGCCAACGCCTAGTGGGGACAGACTATGGCTACACCTTC. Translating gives CASSQRLVGTDYGYTF.

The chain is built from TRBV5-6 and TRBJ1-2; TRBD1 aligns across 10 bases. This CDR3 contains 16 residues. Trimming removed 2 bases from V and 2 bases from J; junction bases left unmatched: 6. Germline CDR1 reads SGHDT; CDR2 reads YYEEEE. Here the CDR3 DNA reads TGTGCCAGCAGCTTCGGACAGGGGGGACTGAACTATGGCTACACCTTC. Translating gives CASSFGQGGLNYGYTF. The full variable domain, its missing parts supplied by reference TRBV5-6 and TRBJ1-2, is DAGVTQSPTHLIKTRGQQVTLRCSPKSGHDTVSWYQQALGQGPQFIFQYYEEEERQRGNFPDRFSGHQFPNYSSELNVNALLLGDSALYLCASSFGQGGLNYGYTFGSGTRLTVV.

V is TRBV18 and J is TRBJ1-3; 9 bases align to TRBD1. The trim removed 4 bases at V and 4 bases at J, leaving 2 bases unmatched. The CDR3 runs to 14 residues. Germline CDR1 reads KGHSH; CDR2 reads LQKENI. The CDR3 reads CASSLQGAGNTIYF. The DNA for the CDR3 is TGTGCCAGCTCACTACAGGGGGCCGGAAACACCATATATTTT.

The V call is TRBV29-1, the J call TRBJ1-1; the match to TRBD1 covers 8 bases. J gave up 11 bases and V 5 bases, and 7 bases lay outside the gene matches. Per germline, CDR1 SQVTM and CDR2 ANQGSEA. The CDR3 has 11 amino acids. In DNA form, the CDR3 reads TGCAGCGTTAATCAGGGGGCGGAGGCTTTCTTT. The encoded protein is CSVNQGAEAFF.

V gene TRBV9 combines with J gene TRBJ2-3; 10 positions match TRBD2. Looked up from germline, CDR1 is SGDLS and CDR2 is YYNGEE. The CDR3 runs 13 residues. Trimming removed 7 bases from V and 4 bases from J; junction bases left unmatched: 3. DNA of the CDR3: TGTGCCAGCTCCAGCGGGAGGGCAGATACGCAGTATTTT. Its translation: CASSSGRADTQYF.

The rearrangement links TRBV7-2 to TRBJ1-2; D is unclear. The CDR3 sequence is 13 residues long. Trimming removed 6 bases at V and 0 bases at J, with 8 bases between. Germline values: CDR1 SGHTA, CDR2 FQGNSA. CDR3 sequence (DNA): TGTGCCAGCAGGGCAGTTTCTAACTATGGCTACACCTTC. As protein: CASRAVSNYGYTF.

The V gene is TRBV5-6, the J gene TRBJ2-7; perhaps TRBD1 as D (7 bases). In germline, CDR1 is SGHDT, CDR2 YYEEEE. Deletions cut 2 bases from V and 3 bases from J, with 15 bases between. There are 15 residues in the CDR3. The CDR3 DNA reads TGTGCCAGCAGCTTTAGGGGGCTAGCGAGCTACGAGCAGTACTTC. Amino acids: CASSFRGLASYEQYF.

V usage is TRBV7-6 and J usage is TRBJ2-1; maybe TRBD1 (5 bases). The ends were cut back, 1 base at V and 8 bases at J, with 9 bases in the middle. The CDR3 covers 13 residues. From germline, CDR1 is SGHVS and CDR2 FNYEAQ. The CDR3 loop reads CASSLGVRDEQFF. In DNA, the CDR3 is TGTGCCAGCAGCTTAGGGGTCAGGGATGAGCAGTTCTTC.

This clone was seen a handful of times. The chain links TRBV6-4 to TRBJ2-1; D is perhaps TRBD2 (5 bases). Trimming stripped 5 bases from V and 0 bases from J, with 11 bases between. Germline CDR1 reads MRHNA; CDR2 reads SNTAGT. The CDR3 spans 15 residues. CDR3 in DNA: TGTGCCAGCAGTAAGCGGCACGACTCCTACAATGAGCAGTTCTTC. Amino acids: CASSKRHDSYNEQFF.

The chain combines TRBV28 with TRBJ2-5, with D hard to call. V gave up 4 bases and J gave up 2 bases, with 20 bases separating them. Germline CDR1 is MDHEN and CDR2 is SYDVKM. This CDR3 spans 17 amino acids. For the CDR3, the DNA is TGTGCCAGCAGTTCCCCCCTCGGTGCGAGAAGACAAGAGACCCAGTACTTC. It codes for CASSSPLGARRQETQYF.

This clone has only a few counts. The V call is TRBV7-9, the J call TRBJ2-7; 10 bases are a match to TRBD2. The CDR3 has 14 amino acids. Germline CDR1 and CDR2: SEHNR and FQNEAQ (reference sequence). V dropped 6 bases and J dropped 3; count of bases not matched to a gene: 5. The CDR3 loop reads CASRKSSGSYEQYF. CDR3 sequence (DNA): TGTGCCAGCAGAAAGTCTAGCGGGAGCTACGAGCAGTACTTC.

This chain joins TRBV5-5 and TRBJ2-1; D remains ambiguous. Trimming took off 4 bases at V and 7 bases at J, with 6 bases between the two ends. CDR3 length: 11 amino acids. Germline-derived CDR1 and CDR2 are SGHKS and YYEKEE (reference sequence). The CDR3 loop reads CASSRGNEQFF. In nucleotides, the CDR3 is TGTGCCAGCAGCCGCGGAAATGAGCAGTTCTTC.

The CDR3 nucleotides are TGTGCCTGGAATCGGGGGGCGGGTGAGACCCAGTACTTC. Translating it yields CAWNRGAGETQYF. The chain employs TRBV30 and TRBJ2-5, with D possibly TRBD2 on 7 matching bases. The V gene lost 4 bases and the J gene lost 5 bases, with 14 bases spanning the gap. CDR3 length equals 13 residues. Germline values: CDR1 GTSNPN, CDR2 SVGIG (reference sequence).

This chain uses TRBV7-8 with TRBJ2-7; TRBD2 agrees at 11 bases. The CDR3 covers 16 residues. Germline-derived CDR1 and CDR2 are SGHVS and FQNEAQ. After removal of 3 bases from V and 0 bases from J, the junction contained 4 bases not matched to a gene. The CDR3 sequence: CASSFLAGGSSYEQYF. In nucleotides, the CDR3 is TGTGCCAGCAGCTTCTTAGCGGGGGGGAGCTCCTACGAGCAGTACTTC.

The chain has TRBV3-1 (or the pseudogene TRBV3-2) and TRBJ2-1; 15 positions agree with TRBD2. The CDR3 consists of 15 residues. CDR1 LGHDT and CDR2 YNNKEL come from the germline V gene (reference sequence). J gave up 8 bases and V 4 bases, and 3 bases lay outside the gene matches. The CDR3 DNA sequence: TGTGCCAGCAGCCGGGGACTAGCGGGAGGTGATGAGCAGTTCTTC. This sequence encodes CASSRGLAGGDEQFF.

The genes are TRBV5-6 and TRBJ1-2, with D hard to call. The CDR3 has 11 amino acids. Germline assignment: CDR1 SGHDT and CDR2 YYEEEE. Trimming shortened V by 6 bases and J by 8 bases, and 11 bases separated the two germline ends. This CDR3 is CASTRRRGYTF. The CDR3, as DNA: TGTGCCAGCACCCGCCGGAGGGGCTACACCTTC.

CDR3: CASSLVMSYEQYF. The CDR3, as DNA: TGTGCCAGCAGTTTAGTTATGTCCTACGAGCAGTACTTC. V gene TRBV27 combines with J gene TRBJ2-7; D is ambiguous. With 2 bases removed from V and 1 base from J, the gap between germline ends came to 6 bases. From germline, CDR1 is MNHEY and CDR2 SMNVEV (reference sequence). The CDR3 has 13 amino acids.